This is a list of T cell receptor beta chains from one sample in a study of T cell changes during pregnancy in multiple sclerosis. Sequenced by immunoSEQ multiplex PCR; TCRdb stores in-frame clones only, minus some. The table lists about 49,000 clones, 85% to 95% of them singletons. The sample was CD8+ T cells from peripheral blood mononuclear cells, taken before pregnancy. All receptors derive from a female donor with multiple sclerosis, enrolled in a pregnancy study. Both conserved end residues are part of each CDR3. Each record gives: J gene, V gene, clone size, D gene, CDR3 DNA, CDR3 protein. D genes are given only for firm matches. Size is stated for part of the rows, as once, few or many counts, or as a class when the clone is expanded.

TRBJ1-2 TRBV7-9 - TRBD1 TGTGCCAGCAGCTTAAAGCGGACAGGGGACGACTATGGCTACACCTTC CASSLKRTGDDYGYTF
TRBJ2-7 TRBV4-2 once - TGTGCCAGCAGCCAAGAAGAGTCAGGGGAACTCTCCTACGAGCAGTACTTC CASSQEESGELSYEQYF
TRBJ2-7 TRBV7-2 - TRBD2 TGTGCCAGCAGCCACACTAGCGGAGATTACGAGCAGTACTTC CASSHTSGDYEQYF
TRBJ2-7 TRBV11-2 few TRBD1 TGTGCCAGCAGCCTCTACGGGACAGGGTATGAGCAGTACTTC CASSLYGTGYEQYF
TRBJ1-3 TRBV9 - - TGTGCCAGCAGCGTAGGGAAGGGGTGGAGGGGCTCTGGAAACACCATATATTTT CASSVGKGWRGSGNTIYF
TRBJ2-3 TRBV4-2 - TRBD2 TGTGCCAGCAGCCAAGGCCCGGGACTAGAAGGATCAGATACGCAGTATTTT CASSQGPGLEGSDTQYF
TRBJ1-5 TRBV6-1 - - TGTGCCACCAACCCCGGACTCCTAGGCAATCAGCCCCAGCATTTT CATNPGLLGNQPQHF
TRBJ2-7 TRBV25-1 - TRBD2 TGTGCCAGCAGTGAGGCTAGCGGGAACCTCGAGCAGTACTTC CASSEASGNLEQYF
TRBJ2-6 TRBV7-9 few - TGTGCCAGCAGCATTACGGAGTCTGGGGCCAACGTCCTGACTTTC CASSITESGANVLTF
TRBJ2-7 TRBV11-2 - TRBD2 TGTGCCAGCAGTCCAAGGCGGACTAGCGGGAACGAGCAGTACTTC CASSPRRTSGNEQYF
TRBJ1-1 TRBV5-1 once TRBD1 TGCGCCAGCAGAAGACAGGGATCGAACACTGAAGCTTTCTTT CASRRQGSNTEAFF
TRBJ1-2 TRBV11-2 - TRBD1 TGTGCCAGCAGCGGGGACAGGGCCGTCTATGGCTACACCTTC CASSGDRAVYGYTF
TRBJ2-2 TRBV30 - - TGTGCCTGGAGTTCGGGAAACACCGGGGAGCTGTTTTTT CAWSSGNTGELFF